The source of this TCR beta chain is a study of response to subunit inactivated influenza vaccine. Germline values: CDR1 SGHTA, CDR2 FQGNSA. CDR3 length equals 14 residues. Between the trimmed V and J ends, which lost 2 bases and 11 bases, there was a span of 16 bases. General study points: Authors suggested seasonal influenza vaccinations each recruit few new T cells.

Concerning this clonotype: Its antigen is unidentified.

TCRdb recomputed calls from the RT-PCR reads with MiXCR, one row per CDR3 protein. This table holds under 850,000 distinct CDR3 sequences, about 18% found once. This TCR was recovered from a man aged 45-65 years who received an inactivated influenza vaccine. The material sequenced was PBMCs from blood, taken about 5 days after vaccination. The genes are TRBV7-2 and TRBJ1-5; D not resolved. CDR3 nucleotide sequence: TGTGCCAGCAGCTTATGGTCTGACACCCGGGCCCAGCATTTT. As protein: CASSLWSDTRAQHF.